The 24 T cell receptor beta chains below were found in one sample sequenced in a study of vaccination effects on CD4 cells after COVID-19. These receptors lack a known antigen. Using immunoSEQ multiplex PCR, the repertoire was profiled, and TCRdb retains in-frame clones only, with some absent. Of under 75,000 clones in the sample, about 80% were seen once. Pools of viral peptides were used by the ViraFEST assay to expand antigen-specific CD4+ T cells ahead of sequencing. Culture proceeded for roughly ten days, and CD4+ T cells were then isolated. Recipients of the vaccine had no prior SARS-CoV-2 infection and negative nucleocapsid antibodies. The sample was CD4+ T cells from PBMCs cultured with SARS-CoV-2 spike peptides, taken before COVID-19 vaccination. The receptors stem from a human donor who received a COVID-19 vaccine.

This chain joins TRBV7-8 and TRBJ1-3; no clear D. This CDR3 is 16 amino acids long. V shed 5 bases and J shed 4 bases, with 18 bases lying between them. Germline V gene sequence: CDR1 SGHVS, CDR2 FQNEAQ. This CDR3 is CASSPTLTGDGNTIYF. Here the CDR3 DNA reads TGTGCCAGCAGCCCGACCTTAACGGGTGACGGAAACACCATATATTTT. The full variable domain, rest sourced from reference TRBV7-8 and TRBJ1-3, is GAGVSQSPRYKVAKRGQDVALRCDPISGHVSLFWYQQALGQGPEFLTYFQNEAQLDKSGLPSDRFFAERPEGSVSTLKIQRTQQEDSAVYLCASSPTLTGDGNTIYFGEGSWLTVV.

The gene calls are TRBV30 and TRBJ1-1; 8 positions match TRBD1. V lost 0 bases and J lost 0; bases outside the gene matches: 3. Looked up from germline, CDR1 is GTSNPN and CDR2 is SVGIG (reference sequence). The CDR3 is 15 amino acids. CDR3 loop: CAWSVLTGVNTEAFF. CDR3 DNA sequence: TGTGCCTGGAGTGTACTGACAGGGGTGAACACTGAAGCTTTCTTT. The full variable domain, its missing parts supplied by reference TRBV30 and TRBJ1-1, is SQTIHQWPATLVQPVGSPLSLECTVEGTSNPNLYWYRQAAGRGLQLLFYSVGIGQISSEVPQNLSASRPQDRQFILSSKKLLLSDSGFYLCAWSVLTGVNTEAFFGQGTRLTVV.

This CDR3 is CATSDLPTGGLVDTQYF. The CDR3 DNA sequence: TGTGCCACCAGTGACCTCCCGACAGGGGGCCTTGTAGATACGCAGTATTTT. The chain employs TRBV24-1 and TRBJ2-3; 10 nucleotides line up with TRBD1. J lost 5 bases, V lost 4 bases, and 11 bases had no gene match. From germline, CDR1 is KGHDR and CDR2 SFDVKD. The length of the CDR3 is 17 residues.

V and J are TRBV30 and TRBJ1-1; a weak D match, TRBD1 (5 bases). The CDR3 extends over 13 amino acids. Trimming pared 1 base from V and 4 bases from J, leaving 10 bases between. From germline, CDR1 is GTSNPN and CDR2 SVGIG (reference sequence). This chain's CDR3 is CAWSGQKITEAFF. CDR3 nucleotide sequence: TGTGCCTGGAGTGGACAGAAGATCACTGAAGCTTTCTTT.

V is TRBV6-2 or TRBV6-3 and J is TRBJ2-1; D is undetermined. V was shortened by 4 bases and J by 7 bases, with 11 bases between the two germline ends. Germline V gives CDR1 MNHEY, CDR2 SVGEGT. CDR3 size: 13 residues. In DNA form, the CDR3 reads TGTGCCAGCAGTTTTACCGAAGGGAATGAGCAGTTCTTC. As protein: CASSFTEGNEQFF.

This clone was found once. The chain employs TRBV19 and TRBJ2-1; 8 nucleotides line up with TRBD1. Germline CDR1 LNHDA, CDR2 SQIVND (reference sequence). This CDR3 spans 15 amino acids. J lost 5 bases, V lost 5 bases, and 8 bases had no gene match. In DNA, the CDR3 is TGTGCCAGTAGTGCCAGGGGGCGCGGAGACAATGAGCAGTTCTTC. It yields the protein CASSARGRGDNEQFF.

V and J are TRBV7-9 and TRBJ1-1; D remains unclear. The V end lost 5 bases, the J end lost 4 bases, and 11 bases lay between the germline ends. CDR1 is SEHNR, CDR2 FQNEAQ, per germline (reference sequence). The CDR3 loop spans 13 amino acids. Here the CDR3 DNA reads TGTGCCAGCAGCCCACTGGCGAGCACTGAAGCTTTCTTT. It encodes CASSPLASTEAFF.

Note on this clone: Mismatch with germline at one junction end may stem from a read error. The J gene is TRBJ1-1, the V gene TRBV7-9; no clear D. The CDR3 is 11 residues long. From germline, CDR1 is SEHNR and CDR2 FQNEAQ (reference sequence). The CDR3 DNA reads TGTGCCAGCAGCCCGAGCACGGCCGAACCCTTT. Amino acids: CASSPSTAEPF.

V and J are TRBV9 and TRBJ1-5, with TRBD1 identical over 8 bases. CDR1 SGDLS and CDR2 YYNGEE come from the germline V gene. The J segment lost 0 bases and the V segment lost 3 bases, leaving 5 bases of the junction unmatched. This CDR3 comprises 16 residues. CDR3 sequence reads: CASSAGQGGSNQPQHF. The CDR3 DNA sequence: TGTGCCAGCAGCGCTGGACAGGGTGGTAGCAATCAGCCCCAGCATTTT.

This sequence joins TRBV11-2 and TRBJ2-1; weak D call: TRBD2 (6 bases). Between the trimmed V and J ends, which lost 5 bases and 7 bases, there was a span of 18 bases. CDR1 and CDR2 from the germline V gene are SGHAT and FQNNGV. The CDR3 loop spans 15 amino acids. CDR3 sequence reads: CASSPPPGGMNEQFF. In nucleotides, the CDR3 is TGTGCCAGCAGCCCCCCCCCTGGAGGGATGAATGAGCAGTTCTTC.

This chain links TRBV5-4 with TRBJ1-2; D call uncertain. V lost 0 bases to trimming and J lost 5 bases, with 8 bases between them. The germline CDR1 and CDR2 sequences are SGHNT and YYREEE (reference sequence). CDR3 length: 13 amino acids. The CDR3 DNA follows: TGTGCCAGCAGCTTGGACGGACTGTATGGCTACACCTTC. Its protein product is CASSLDGLYGYTF.

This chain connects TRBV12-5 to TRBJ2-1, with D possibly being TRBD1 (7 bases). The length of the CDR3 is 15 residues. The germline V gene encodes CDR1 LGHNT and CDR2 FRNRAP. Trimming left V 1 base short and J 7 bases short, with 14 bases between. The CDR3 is CASGLGTTGRNEQFF. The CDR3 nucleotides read TGTGCTAGTGGTTTGGGTACGACAGGGAGGAATGAGCAGTTCTTC.

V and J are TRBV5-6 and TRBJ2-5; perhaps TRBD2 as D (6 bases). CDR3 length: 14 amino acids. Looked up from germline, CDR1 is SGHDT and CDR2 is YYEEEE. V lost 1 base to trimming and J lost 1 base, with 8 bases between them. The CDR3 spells CASSLRTTQETQYF. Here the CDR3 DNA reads TGTGCCAGCAGCTTGAGGACTACCCAAGAGACCCAGTACTTC. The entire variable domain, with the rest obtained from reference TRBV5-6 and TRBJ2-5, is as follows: DAGVTQSPTHLIKTRGQQVTLRCSPKSGHDTVSWYQQALGQGPQFIFQYYEEEERQRGNFPDRFSGHQFPNYSSELNVNALLLGDSALYLCASSLRTTQETQYFGPGTRLLVL.

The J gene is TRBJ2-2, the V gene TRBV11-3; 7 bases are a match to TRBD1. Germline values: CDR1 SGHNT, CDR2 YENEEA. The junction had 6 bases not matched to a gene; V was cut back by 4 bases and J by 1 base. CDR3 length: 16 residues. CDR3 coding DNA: TGTGCCAGCAGCTCACAGGGGCTCGAGAACACCGGGGAGCTGTTTTTT. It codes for CASSSQGLENTGELFF.

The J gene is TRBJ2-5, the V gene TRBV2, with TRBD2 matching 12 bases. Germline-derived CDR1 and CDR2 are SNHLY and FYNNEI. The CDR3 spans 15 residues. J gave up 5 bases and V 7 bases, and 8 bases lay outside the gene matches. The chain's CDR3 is CASKLAGGGLETQYF. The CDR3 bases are TGTGCCAGCAAACTAGCGGGGGGAGGTCTTGAGACCCAGTACTTC.

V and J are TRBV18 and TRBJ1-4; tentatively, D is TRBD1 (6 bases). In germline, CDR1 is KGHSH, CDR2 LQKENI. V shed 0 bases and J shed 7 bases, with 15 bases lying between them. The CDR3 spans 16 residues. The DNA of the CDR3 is TGTGCCAGCTCACCACCAATTCCCGGGGGCAGTGAAAAACTGTTTTTT. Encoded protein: CASSPPIPGGSEKLFF.

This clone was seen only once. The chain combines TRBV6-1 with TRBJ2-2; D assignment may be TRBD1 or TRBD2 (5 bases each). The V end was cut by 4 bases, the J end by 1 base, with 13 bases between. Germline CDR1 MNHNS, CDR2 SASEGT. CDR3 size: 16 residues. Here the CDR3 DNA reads TGTGCCAGCAGTGCCCGGGGCTCCCTGAACACCGGGGAGCTGTTTTTT. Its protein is CASSARGSLNTGELFF.

The CDR3 here is CASSQEVRVTSYEQYV. CDR3 DNA sequence: TGCGCCAGCAGCCAAGAGGTGAGGGTTACCTCCTACGAGCAGTACGTC. The V and J genes are TRBV4-3 and TRBJ2-7; maybe TRBD2 (5 bases). CDR1 is LGHNA and CDR2 is YSLEER in the germline V gene. The CDR3 length is 16 residues. Trimming removed 0 bases at V and 0 bases at J, with 12 bases between.

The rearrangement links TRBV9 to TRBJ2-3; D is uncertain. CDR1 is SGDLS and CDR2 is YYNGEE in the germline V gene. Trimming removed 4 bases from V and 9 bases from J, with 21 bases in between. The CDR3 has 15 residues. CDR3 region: CASSMNSNHPLTQYF. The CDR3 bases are TGTGCCAGCAGCATGAACTCCAACCACCCCTTAACGCAGTATTTT.

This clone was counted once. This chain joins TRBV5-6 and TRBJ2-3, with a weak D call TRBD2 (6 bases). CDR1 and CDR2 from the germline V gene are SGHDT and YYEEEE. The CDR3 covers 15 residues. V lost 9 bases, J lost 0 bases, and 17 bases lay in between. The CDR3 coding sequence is TGTGCCACCCTAAGCAGGGCGGGGAGCACAGATACGCAGTATTTT. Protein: CATLSRAGSTDTQYF.

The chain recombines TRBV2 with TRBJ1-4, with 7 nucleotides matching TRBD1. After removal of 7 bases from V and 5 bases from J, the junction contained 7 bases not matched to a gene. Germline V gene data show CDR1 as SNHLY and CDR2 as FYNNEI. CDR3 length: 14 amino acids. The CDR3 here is CASNYGTANEKLFF. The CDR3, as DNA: TGTGCCAGCAACTACGGGACAGCAAATGAAAAACTGTTTTTT.

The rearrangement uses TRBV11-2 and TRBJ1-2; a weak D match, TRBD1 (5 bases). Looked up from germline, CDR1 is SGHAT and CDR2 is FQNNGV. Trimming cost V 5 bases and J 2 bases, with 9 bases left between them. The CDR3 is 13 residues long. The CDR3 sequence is CASSRDRNYGYTF. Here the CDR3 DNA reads TGTGCCAGCAGCCGGGACCGAAACTATGGCTACACCTTC.

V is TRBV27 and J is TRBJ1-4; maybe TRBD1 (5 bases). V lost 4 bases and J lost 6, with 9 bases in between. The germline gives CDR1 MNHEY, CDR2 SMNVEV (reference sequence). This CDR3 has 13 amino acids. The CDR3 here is CASSSGRHEKLFF. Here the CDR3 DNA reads TGTGCCAGCAGTTCGGGACGGCATGAAAAACTGTTTTTT.

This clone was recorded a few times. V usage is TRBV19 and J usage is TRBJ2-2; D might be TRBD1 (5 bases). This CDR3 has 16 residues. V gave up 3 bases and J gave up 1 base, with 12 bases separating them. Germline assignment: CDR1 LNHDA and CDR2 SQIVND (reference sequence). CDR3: CASSMSDSMNTGELFF. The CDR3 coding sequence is TGTGCCAGTAGTATGAGTGACAGCATGAACACCGGGGAGCTGTTTTTT.